A selection of T cell receptor beta chains follows, all from one sample in a study of T cell repertoires in cytomegalovirus infection. Their antigens are not known. Each CDR3 protein gets one entry after TCRdb re-called the reads with MiXCR. This table has tens of thousands of distinct CDR3 sequences, more than 15% appearing once. This specimen consisted of CD8+ T cells from cultured PBMCs, obtained from culture after CMV antigen stimulation. The receptors shown here come from a human donor in good health (CMV status not recorded). Some clones in this sample may be carry-over from other donors' samples. The CDR3 runs from the conserved cysteine through the conserved F or W. A D gene is named only where the DNA matches it firmly. For some rows the clone size is stated as once, few or many, or as a class when expanded; others skip it.

TRBV7-2	few	NA	TRBJ2-1	TGTGCCAGCAGCTTACGGACTTATAGCTCCTACAATGAGCAGTTCTTC	CASSLRTYSSYNEQFF
TRBV7-6	NA	TRBD2	TRBJ2-1	TGTGCCAGCTCCCTTAGAGACCTAGCGGGATTGAACAATGAGCAGTTCTTC	CASSLRDLAGLNNEQFF
TRBV20-1	few	TRBD1	TRBJ2-1	TGCAGTGCTTTCCCCGGGACAGGACCATACAATGAGCAGTTCTTC	CSAFPGTGPYNEQFF
TRBV4-3	medium-sized	NA	TRBJ2-7	TGCGCCAGCAGCCAAGAGGGTGACAATCTCTACGAGCAGTACTTC	CASSQEGDNLYEQYF
TRBV6-5	few	TRBD1	TRBJ1-5	TGTGCCAGCAGTTCGTCCGGGACAGCCAATCAGCCCCAGCATTTT	CASSSSGTANQPQHF
TRBV28	medium-sized	TRBD2	TRBJ2-2	TGTGCCAGCAGTTCCTTTCGGGAGGGTGACGGGGAGCTGTTTTTT	CASSSFREGDGELFF
TRBV12-3/TRBV12-4	NA	TRBD2	TRBJ2-1	TGTGCCAGCAGTTTCCTAGCGGGAATAGGGCAGTTCTTC	CASSFLAGIGQFF
TRBV6-2/TRBV6-3	NA	TRBD1	TRBJ2-7	TGTGCCAGCCTCTCGAGGGGGCGGTACGAGCAGTACTTC	CASLSRGRYEQYF
TRBV6-6	once	NA	TRBJ2-3	TGTGCCAGTTACCAGGGCGTCGCCACAGATACGCAGTATTTT	CASYQGVATDTQYF
TRBV7-9	NA	NA	TRBJ1-3	TGTGCCAGCAGCTTAGCGACTCATCGCCAATCTGGAAACACCATATATTTT	CASSLATHRQSGNTIYF
TRBV6-2/TRBV6-3	NA	NA	TRBJ1-5	TGTGCCAGCAGTTTGAAAGGGACGGACTACTATAATCAGCCCCAGCATTTT	CASSLKGTDYYNQPQHF
TRBV15	NA	TRBD2	TRBJ2-7	TGTGCCACCAGCCAGGAGCGGGGCGGGAAGTACGAGCAGTACTTC	CATSQERGGKYEQYF
TRBV7-8	many	NA	TRBJ1-5	TGTGCCAGCAGCCGGGGGACGGTTAGCAATCAGCCCCAGCATTTT	CASSRGTVSNQPQHF
TRBV30	few	NA	TRBJ2-1	TGTGCCTGGAGTGACAACAATGAGCAGTTCTTC	CAWSDNNEQFF
TRBV7-3	NA	NA	TRBJ2-1	TGTGCCAGCAGCTTAAATGGCGGGATGGGCTATGAGCAGTTCTTC	CASSLNGGMGYEQFF
TRBV7-2	few	NA	TRBJ2-1	TGTGCCAGCAGCTTAGTGGAGGGGGGGCCCTACAATGAGCAGTTCTTC	CASSLVEGGPYNEQFF
TRBV20-1	NA	NA	TRBJ2-1	TGCAGTGCTAGACCCACTTCCCGGGACTCCAATGAGCAGTTCTTC	CSARPTSRDSNEQFF
TRBV6-1	medium-sized	NA	TRBJ1-2	TGTGCCAGCAGTGAAGCTTTCTACCAACGTTCCTATGGCTACACCTTC	CASSEAFYQRSYGYTF
TRBV7-3	few	NA	TRBJ1-2	TGTGCCAGCCCGCGGTGGGGCGGAGCCCTACCTAACTATGGCTACACCTTC	CASPRWGGALPNYGYTF
TRBV7-8	few	NA	TRBJ1-3	TGTGCCAGCAGCCCTTACAGCAGCTCTGGAAACACCATATATTTT	CASSPYSSSGNTIYF
TRBV4-2	NA	TRBD2	TRBJ2-1	TGTGCCAGCAGCCATCCACTAGCGGGCCAAGCTAGGGATGAGCAGTTCTTC	CASSHPLAGQARDEQFF
TRBV7-3	few	NA	TRBJ2-2	TGTGCCAGCTCACCGGGGGCCTCAACCGGGGAGCTGTTTTTT	CASSPGASTGELFF
TRBV7-8	many	NA	TRBJ1-3	TGTGCCAGCAGCCCAGGGGCCTTCTCTGGAAACACCATATATTTT	CASSPGAFSGNTIYF
TRBV30	NA	NA	TRBJ1-2	TGTGCCTGGAGTGGGATCGCGAGAACTTATGGCTACACCTTC	CAWSGIARTYGYTF
TRBV4-2	NA	TRBD2	TRBJ2-7	TGTGCCAGCAGCCAAGATACTAGCGGAACCTACGAGCAGTACTTC	CASSQDTSGTYEQYF
TRBV28	NA	NA	TRBJ2-1	TGTGCCAGCAGTTTGGCGACAGTGGGGCAGTTCTTC	CASSLATVGQFF
TRBV7-3	few	NA	TRBJ2-5	TGTGCCAGCAGCCCAGTCGACCAACGGGTCGAAGAGACCCAGTACTTC	CASSPVDQRVEETQYF
TRBV12-3/TRBV12-4	NA	NA	TRBJ2-2	TGTGCCAGCACCACTACCGGGGAGCTGTTTTTT	CASTTTGELFF
TRBV7-2	many	TRBD2	TRBJ2-2	TGTGCCAGCAGCTCTGGGACTAGCGCGGTCTCCGGGGAGCTGTTTTTT	CASSSGTSAVSGELFF
TRBV6-2/TRBV6-3	NA	NA	TRBJ2-1	TGTGCCACCCCCGCGGGGAACAGCCACAATGAGCAGTTCTTC	CATPAGNSHNEQFF
TRBV7-9	NA	NA	TRBJ2-1	TGTGCCAGCAGCTTATTATTAAAGCCAAAGGGCTACAATGAGCAGTTCTTC	CASSLLLKPKGYNEQFF
TRBV7-2	NA	NA	TRBJ2-3	TGTGCCAGCAGCTTCATGAATGCAGATACGCAGTATTTT	CASSFMNADTQYF
TRBV12-3/TRBV12-4	few	NA	TRBJ1-5	TGTGCCAGCAGCCAGTCAGGGGTCCCTAGCAATCAGCCCCAGCATTTT	CASSQSGVPSNQPQHF
TRBV11-1	many	NA	TRBJ1-2	TGTGCCAGCAGCCCCGGACTTGGGTACTATGGCTACACCTTC	CASSPGLGYYGYTF
TRBV7-2	many	NA	TRBJ2-1	TGTGCCAGCAGCTTAGGGACTAACGAGCAGTTCTTC	CASSLGTNEQFF
TRBV7-8	many	NA	TRBJ1-5	TGTGCCAGCAGCGCCGGGATTAGGGAAGGCAATCAGCCCCAGCATTTT	CASSAGIREGNQPQHF
TRBV13	NA	NA	TRBJ2-1	TGTGCCAGCAGCTACAGGGACGGAAGCTCCTACAATGAGCAGTTCTTC	CASSYRDGSSYNEQFF
TRBV7-9	few	TRBD1	TRBJ1-2	TGTGCCAGCAGCCGAGGCTCGACAGGGCCCTATGGCTACACCTTC	CASSRGSTGPYGYTF
TRBV28	NA	NA	TRBJ2-7	TGTGCCAGTGACCGAGGGAGCGAGCAGTACTTC	CASDRGSEQYF
TRBV6-2/TRBV6-3	NA	NA	TRBJ2-1	TGTGCCAGCAGTTACTCCCCGGGGGCTGGTGAGCAGTTCTTC	CASSYSPGAGEQFF
TRBV7-2	NA	NA	TRBJ2-7	TGTGCCAGCAGCCTGTACCTAGACGAGCAGTACTTC	CASSLYLDEQYF
TRBV4-3	NA	NA	TRBJ1-1	TGCGCCAGCAGCCAAGATAGAGGAAAGAACACTGAAGCTTTCTTT	CASSQDRGKNTEAFF
TRBV4-2	NA	NA	TRBJ2-2	TGTGCCAGCAGCTCGTTCCGGGACGGAAATACCGGGGAGCTGTTTTTT	CASSSFRDGNTGELFF
TRBV14	few	NA	TRBJ2-7	TGTGCCAGCAGCCAATTCTTAGGGATCGAGCAGTACTTC	CASSQFLGIEQYF
TRBV11-2	NA	NA	TRBJ2-2	TGTGCCAGCAGCTTAGATCCGCCAGGCTTCGCGAACACCGGGGAGCTGTTTTTT	CASSLDPPGFANTGELFF
TRBV24-1	NA	NA	TRBJ2-5	TGTGCCACCAGTGATGCCGGGGAGACCCAGTACTTC	CATSDAGETQYF
TRBV11-2	few	NA	TRBJ2-1	TGTGCCAGCAGGGGGACACCCGGGAATGAGCAGTTCTTC	CASRGTPGNEQFF
TRBV7-3	few	NA	TRBJ2-5	TGTGCCAGCTCCAGAGTCGGAGAGACCCAGTACTTC	CASSRVGETQYF
TRBV27	NA	NA	TRBJ2-6	TGTGCCAGCAGTTTTTCCTCTGGGGCCAACGTCCTGACTTTC	CASSFSSGANVLTF
TRBV7-2	few	TRBD2	TRBJ2-1	TGTGCCAGCAGGCCTACTAGCGGGAGATCGAATGAGCAGTTCTTC	CASRPTSGRSNEQFF
TRBV7-2	many	NA	TRBJ1-3	TGTGCCAGCAGCCTCCTCGTAACAGGCGTCTCTGGAAACACCATATATTTT	CASSLLVTGVSGNTIYF
TRBV7-9	NA	TRBD1	TRBJ1-2	TGTGCCAGCGGAAGACAGGGGGCTAACTATGGCTACACCTTC	CASGRQGANYGYTF
TRBV6-5	once	NA	TRBJ2-7	TGTGCCAGCACCAACTCGAGATGGGGTTTTAGCTCCTACGAGCAGTACTTC	CASTNSRWGFSSYEQYF